This TCR beta chain was recovered during a study of tissue T cells after allogeneic stem cell transplantation. General study results and limits: In patients and mice, blood and spleen missed much of tissue repertoire.

The CDR3 runs 14 residues. Trimming took 5 bases from V and 3 from J; bases not matched to a gene: 6. From germline, CDR1 is NSHNY and CDR2 SYGAGN. Comment on this clone: Its specificity is unknown. The listed genes are named as in mouse. The read terminates 1 residue ahead of where the CDR3 ends, so the germline J gene completes it.

Described time point: mouse harvest day 7 after allogeneic transplant. Mouse grafts combined 10^7 T-cell-depleted bone marrow cells with 10^6 splenic CD5+ T cells. B6 (H2b) cells into BALB/c (H2d) mice; tissues taken at day 7 or 14. Here immunoSEQ multiplex PCR was the method, and the copy in TCRdb shows in-frame clones only, minus some. This repertoire shows around 7,000 clones, 50% to 55% found once; its top ten account for approximately 5%. The chain joins TRBV13-1 to TRBJ1-1; 8 bases match TRBD1. The TCR originated in a female BALB/c mouse given C57BL/6 T cells with graft-versus-host disease after an allogeneic hematopoietic cell transplant. Material for sequencing was gut tissue. CDR3 region: CASSHRGGDTEVFF. CDR3 DNA (partial): TGTGCCAGCAGCCACAGGGGGGGTGACACAGAAGTCTTC.